The rows below give T cell receptor beta chains drawn from one sample of a study of vaccination effects on CD4 cells after COVID-19. Assay: immunoSEQ multiplex PCR; the TCRdb copy retains only in-frame clones and omits some. The sample consists of around 62,000 clones, about 67% of them appearing once. No antigen has been identified for these receptors. The material sequenced was CD4+ T cells from PBMCs cultured without peptide, taken after COVID-19 vaccination. The source of these receptors is a human donor who received a COVID-19 vaccine. CDR3s include the opening cysteine and the closing phenylalanine or tryptophan. Each record gives: CDR3 DNA, CDR3 protein, V gene, J gene, clone size, D gene. A D gene is named only where the DNA matches it firmly. Some rows mark clone size as missing; the rest say once, few, many or name a class of expanded clone.

cdr3_nt: TGTGCCACCAGAGGGGGGGGACAGGTGACTAGCGGGGAATGGGTCGAGACCCAGTACTTC
cdr3_aa: CATRGGGQVTSGEWVETQYF
v_call: TRBV24-1
j_call: TRBJ2-5
clone_size: NA
d_call: TRBD2

cdr3_nt: TGTGCCAGCACCCCTACCCTGACCGGGACAGGGGGCACTGAAGCTTTCTTT
cdr3_aa: CASTPTLTGTGGTEAFF
v_call: TRBV9
j_call: TRBJ1-1
clone_size: few
d_call: TRBD1

cdr3_nt: TGTGCCAGTACCCGGGACAGACATAACACTGAAGCTTTCTTT
cdr3_aa: CASTRDRHNTEAFF
v_call: TRBV19
j_call: TRBJ1-1
clone_size: NA
d_call: TRBD1

cdr3_nt: TGTGCCAGTAGTGTGGACAGGTCGGACAATCAGCCCCAGCATTTT
cdr3_aa: CASSVDRSDNQPQHF
v_call: TRBV19
j_call: TRBJ1-5
clone_size: NA
d_call: TRBD1

cdr3_nt: TGTGCCAGCAGCTTAAGTGGGGCAGGGAGTGGAAACACCATATATTTT
cdr3_aa: CASSLSGAGSGNTIYF
v_call: TRBV7-2
j_call: TRBJ1-3
clone_size: once
d_call: NA

cdr3_nt: TGTGCCAGCAGTAACCAACAGGGGGTAGGTGACTATGGCTACACCTTC
cdr3_aa: CASSNQQGVGDYGYTF
v_call: TRBV27
j_call: TRBJ1-2
clone_size: few
d_call: TRBD1

cdr3_nt: TGCGCCAGCAGCTTTCAGGGGGACACTGAAGCTTTCTTT
cdr3_aa: CASSFQGDTEAFF
v_call: TRBV5-1
j_call: TRBJ1-1
clone_size: few
d_call: TRBD1

cdr3_nt: TGCAGCGCATCCCCCAGCCAGCCAGATACGCAGTATTTT
cdr3_aa: CSASPSQPDTQYF
v_call: TRBV29-1
j_call: TRBJ2-3
clone_size: NA
d_call: NA

cdr3_nt: TGTGCCAGTAGTCCCCGGACAGGAGAAAAACTGTTTTTT
cdr3_aa: CASSPRTGEKLFF
v_call: TRBV19
j_call: TRBJ1-4
clone_size: NA
d_call: TRBD1

cdr3_nt: TGTGCCAGCAGCCCACGTGGTGGGGCCGGGAATGAGCAGTTCTTC
cdr3_aa: CASSPRGGAGNEQFF
v_call: TRBV7-2
j_call: TRBJ2-1
clone_size: NA
d_call: NA

cdr3_nt: TGCAGCGTTGTGGGGACATCGGTCTACAATGAGCAGTTCTTC
cdr3_aa: CSVVGTSVYNEQFF
v_call: TRBV29-1
j_call: TRBJ2-1
clone_size: NA
d_call: NA

cdr3_nt: TGTGCCAGCAGGTCTCCGATTGGCGGGGAGCTGTTTTTT
cdr3_aa: CASRSPIGGELFF
v_call: TRBV28
j_call: TRBJ2-2
clone_size: few
d_call: NA

cdr3_nt: TGTGCCAGCAGCAAGACGGGAAATTCACCCCTCCACTTT
cdr3_aa: CASSKTGNSPLHF
v_call: TRBV12-3/TRBV12-4
j_call: TRBJ1-6
clone_size: NA
d_call: NA

cdr3_nt: TGTGCTAGCTCGCGGGACCTCCACAATCAGCCCCAGCATTTT
cdr3_aa: CASSRDLHNQPQHF
v_call: TRBV6-5
j_call: TRBJ1-5
clone_size: NA
d_call: NA

cdr3_nt: TGCGCCAGCAGCTTGACGGGGGGGCCCCCAGAGACCCAGTACTTC
cdr3_aa: CASSLTGGPPETQYF
v_call: TRBV5-1
j_call: TRBJ2-5
clone_size: NA
d_call: TRBD2

cdr3_nt: TGTGCCAGCAGTTTAGCCTGGGGCCTGGGCTCCTATGGCTACACCTTC
cdr3_aa: CASSLAWGLGSYGYTF
v_call: TRBV28
j_call: TRBJ1-2
clone_size: NA
d_call: NA

cdr3_nt: TGCGCCAGCAGTCTGGGGGGGCTTTCGAACACTGAAGCTTTCTTT
cdr3_aa: CASSLGGLSNTEAFF
v_call: TRBV5-1
j_call: TRBJ1-1
clone_size: NA
d_call: NA

cdr3_nt: TGTGCCAGTTTTCGGACAGGGGGCGCGAGCAATCAGCCCCAGCATTTT
cdr3_aa: CASFRTGGASNQPQHF
v_call: TRBV19
j_call: TRBJ1-5
clone_size: NA
d_call: TRBD1

cdr3_nt: TGTGCCAGCAGTCCGTTTTGGGGGGAAGAGACCCAGTACTTC
cdr3_aa: CASSPFWGEETQYF
v_call: TRBV6-6
j_call: TRBJ2-5
clone_size: NA
d_call: NA

cdr3_nt: TGTGCCAGCAGGGCAGGTGGGGATACGCAGTATTTT
cdr3_aa: CASRAGGDTQYF
v_call: TRBV12-3/TRBV12-4
j_call: TRBJ2-3
clone_size: NA
d_call: NA